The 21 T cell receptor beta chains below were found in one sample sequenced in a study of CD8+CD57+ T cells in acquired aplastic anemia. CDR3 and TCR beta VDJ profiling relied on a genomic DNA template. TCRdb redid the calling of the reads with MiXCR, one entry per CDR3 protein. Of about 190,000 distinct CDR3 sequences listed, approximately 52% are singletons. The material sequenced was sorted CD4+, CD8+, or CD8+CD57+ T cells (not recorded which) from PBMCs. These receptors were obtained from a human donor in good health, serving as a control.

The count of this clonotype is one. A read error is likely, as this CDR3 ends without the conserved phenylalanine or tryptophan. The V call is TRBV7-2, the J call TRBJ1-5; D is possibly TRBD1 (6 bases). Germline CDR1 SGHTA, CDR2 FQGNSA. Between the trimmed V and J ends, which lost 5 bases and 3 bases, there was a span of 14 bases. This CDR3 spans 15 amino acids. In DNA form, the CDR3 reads TGTGCCAGCAGCCAACCCGACAGGTCCAATCAGCCCCAGCATCTT. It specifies CASSQPDRSNQPQHL.

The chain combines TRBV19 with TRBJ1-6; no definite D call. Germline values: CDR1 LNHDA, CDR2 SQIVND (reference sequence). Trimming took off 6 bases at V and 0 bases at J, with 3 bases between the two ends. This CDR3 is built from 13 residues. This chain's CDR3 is CASSSSYNSPLHF. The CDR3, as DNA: TGTGCCAGTAGCAGCTCCTATAATTCACCCCTCCACTTT.

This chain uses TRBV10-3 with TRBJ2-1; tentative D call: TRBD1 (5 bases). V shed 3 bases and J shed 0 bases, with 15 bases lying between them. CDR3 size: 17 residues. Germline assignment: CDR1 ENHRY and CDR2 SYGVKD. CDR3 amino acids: CAISDRAGPPSYNEQFF. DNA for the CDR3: TGTGCCATCAGTGACAGGGCAGGGCCTCCCTCCTACAATGAGCAGTTCTTC.

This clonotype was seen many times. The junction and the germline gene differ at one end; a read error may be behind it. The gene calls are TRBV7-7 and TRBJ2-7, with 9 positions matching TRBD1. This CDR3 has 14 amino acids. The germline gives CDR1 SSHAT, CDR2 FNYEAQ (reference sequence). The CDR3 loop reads CASSSRTGAGEQYF. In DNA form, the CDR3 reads TGTGCTAGCAGCTCCCGGACAGGGGCTGGCGAGCAGTACTTC.

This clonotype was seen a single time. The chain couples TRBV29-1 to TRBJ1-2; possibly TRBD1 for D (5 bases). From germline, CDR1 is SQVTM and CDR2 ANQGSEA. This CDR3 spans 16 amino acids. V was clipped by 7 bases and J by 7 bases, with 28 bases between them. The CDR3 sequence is CSGLGDFRDSCPGYTF. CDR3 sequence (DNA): TGCAGCGGCCTGGGGGACTTCCGGGACTCTTGTCCTGGCTACACCTTC.

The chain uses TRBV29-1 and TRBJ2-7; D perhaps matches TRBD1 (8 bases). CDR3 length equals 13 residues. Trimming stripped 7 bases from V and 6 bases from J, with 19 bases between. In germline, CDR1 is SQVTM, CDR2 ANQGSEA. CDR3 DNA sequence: TGCAGCGCCACACGGAACAGGGGGGGCGAGCAGTACTTC. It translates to CSATRNRGGEQYF.

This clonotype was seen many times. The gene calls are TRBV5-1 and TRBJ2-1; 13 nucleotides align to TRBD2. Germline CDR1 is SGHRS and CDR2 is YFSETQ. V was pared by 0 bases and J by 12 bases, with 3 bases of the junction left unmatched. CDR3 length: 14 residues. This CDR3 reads CASSLGLAGGLQFF. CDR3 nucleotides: TGCGCCAGCAGCTTGGGACTAGCGGGGGGTCTGCAGTTCTTC.

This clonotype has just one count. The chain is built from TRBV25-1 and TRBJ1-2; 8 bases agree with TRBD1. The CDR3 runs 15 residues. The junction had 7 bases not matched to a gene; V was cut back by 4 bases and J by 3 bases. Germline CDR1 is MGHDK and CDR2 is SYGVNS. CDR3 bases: TGTGCCAGCAGTGGGTACAGGGGGGTTCACTATGGCTACACCTTC. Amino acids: CASSGYRGVHYGYTF.

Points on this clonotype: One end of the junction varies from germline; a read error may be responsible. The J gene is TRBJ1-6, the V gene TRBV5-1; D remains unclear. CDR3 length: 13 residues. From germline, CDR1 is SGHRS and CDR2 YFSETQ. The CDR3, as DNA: TGCGCCAGCAGCGTAGGAGGGATTTCACCCCCCCACTTT. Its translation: CASSVGGISPPHF.

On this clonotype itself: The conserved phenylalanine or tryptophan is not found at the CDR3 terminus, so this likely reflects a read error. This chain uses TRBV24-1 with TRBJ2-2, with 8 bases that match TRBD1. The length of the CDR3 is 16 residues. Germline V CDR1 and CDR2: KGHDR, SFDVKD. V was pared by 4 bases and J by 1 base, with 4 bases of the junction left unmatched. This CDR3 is CATSESRGLNTGELFS. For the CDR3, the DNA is TGTGCCACCAGTGAAAGCAGGGGGCTGAACACCGGGGAGCTGTTTTCT.

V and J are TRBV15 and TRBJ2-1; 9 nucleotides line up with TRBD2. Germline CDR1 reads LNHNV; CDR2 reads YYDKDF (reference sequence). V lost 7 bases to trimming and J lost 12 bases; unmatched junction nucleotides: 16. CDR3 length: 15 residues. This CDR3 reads CATTTSLAGVDGQFF. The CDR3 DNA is TGTGCCACCACTACCTCTTTAGCGGGAGTGGATGGGCAGTTCTTC.

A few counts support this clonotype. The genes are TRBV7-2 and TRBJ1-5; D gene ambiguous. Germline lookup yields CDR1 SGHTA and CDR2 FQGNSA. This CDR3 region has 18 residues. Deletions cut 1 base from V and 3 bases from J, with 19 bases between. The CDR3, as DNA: TGTGCCAGCAGCTTAGTCGGCCTCCGGTCCTGGTTCAATCAGCCCCAGCATTTT. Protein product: CASSLVGLRSWFNQPQHF.

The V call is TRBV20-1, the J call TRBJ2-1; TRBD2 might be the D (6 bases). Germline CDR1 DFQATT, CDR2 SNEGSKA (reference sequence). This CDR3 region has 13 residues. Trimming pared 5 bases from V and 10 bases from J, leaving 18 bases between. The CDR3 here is CSASSRDSGEQFF. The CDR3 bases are TGCAGTGCTTCCTCCCGGGACTCCGGAGAGCAGTTCTTC.

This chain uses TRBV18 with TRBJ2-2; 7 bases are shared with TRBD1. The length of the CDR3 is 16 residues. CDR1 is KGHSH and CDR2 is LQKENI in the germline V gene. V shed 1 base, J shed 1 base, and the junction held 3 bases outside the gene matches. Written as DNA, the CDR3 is TGTGCCAGCTCACCACGGGACAGTTTGAACACCGGGGAGCTGTTTTTT. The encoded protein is CASSPRDSLNTGELFF.

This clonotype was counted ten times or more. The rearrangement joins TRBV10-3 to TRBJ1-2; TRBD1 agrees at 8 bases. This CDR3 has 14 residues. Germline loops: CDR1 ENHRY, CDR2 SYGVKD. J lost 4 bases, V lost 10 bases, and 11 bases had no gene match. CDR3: CATTHATGGYGYTF. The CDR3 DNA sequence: TGTGCCACCACCCACGCAACAGGGGGCTATGGCTACACCTTC.

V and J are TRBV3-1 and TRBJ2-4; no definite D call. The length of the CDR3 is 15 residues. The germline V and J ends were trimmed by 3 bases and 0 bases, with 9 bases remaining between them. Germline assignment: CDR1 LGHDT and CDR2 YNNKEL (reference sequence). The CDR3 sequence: CASSQGFLAKNIQYF. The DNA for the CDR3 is TGTGCCAGCAGCCAGGGGTTCCTAGCCAAAAACATTCAGTACTTC.

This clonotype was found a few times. CDR3 DNA sequence: TGTGCCAGCAGTTTACGTTTTAGCGGGGGGCCCGGAAATGAGCAGTTCTTC. It specifies CASSLRFSGGPGNEQFF. The chain has TRBV27 and TRBJ2-1; TRBD2 aligns across 10 bases. The CDR3 runs 17 residues. Germline CDR1 MNHEY, CDR2 SMNVEV (reference sequence). V was pared by 2 bases and J by 7 bases, with 11 bases of the junction left unmatched.

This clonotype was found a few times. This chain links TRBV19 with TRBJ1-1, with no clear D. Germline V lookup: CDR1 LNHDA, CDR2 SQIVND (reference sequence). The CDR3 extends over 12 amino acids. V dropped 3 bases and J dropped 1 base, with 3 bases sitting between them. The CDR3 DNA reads TGTGCCAGTAGTATTACGAACACTGAAGCTTTCTTT. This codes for CASSITNTEAFF.

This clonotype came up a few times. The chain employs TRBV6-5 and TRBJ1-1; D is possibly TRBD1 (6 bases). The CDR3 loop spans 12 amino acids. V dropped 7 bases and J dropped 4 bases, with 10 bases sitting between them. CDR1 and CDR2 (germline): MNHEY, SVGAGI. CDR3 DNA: TGTGCCAGCATGGGGGGCGTCACTGAAGCTTTCTTT. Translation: CASMGGVTEAFF.

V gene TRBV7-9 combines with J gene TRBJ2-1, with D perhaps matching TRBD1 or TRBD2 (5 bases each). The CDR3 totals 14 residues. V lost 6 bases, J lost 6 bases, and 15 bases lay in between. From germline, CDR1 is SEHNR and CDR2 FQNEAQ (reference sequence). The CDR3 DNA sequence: TGTGCCAGCAGTGGGACCACTAGTTTCAATGAGCAGTTCTTC. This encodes CASSGTTSFNEQFF.

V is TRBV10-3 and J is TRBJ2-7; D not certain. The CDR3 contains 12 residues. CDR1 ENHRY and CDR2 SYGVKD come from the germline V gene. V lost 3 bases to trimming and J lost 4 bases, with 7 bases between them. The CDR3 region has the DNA TGTGCCATCAGTGAAGGTGGATACGAGCAGTACTTC. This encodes CAISEGGYEQYF.